The 21 T cell receptor beta chains listed next were all sequenced from one sample in a study of control samples from healthy donors and cancer patients. Clones were sequenced by immunoSEQ multiplex PCR, and TCRdb holds only the in-frame ones, with some missing. Among under 200,000 clones listed, about nine tenths were seen once. Sequencing was done on a sample of blood. These receptors came from a woman in her 30s in good health.

A remark on this clone: The same CDR3 arises from other DNA sequences in this sample as well. The genes are TRBV6-5 and TRBJ1-4; TRBD1 agrees at 9 bases. V was pared by 2 bases and J by 8 bases, with 3 bases of the junction left unmatched. Germline V gene lookup returns CDR1 MNHEY and CDR2 SVGAGI. CDR3 length: 14 amino acids. CDR3 amino acids: CASSYDRGREKLFF. The CDR3 nucleotides read TGTGCCAGCAGTTACGACAGGGGGAGGGAAAAACTGTTTTTT.

V gene TRBV5-1 combines with J gene TRBJ2-7; 8 bases line up with TRBD2. Germline values: CDR1 SGHRS, CDR2 YFSETQ. The V gene end was trimmed by 2 bases and the J gene end by 3 bases; junction bases not matched to a gene: 4. The length of the CDR3 is 14 residues. CDR3 in DNA: TGCGCCAGCAGCTTTAACGGGGGGGACTACGAGCAGTACTTC. It codes for CASSFNGGDYEQYF.

The rearrangement links TRBV5-4 to TRBJ1-2; D gene uncertain. Germline CDR1 reads SGHNT; CDR2 reads YYREEE (reference sequence). V lost 0 bases, J lost 4 bases, and 7 bases lay in between. The CDR3 is 13 residues long. The CDR3 coding sequence is TGTGCCAGCAGCTTGGGGGGAACCTATGGCTACACCTTC. Its translation: CASSLGGTYGYTF.

The J gene is TRBJ1-2, the V gene TRBV28; D is undetermined. Germline CDR1 is MDHEN and CDR2 is SYDVKM. V lost 6 bases and J lost 3, with 2 bases in between. This CDR3 has 10 amino acids. CDR3 bases: TGTGCCAGCAGAGACTATGGCTACACCTTC. This translates into CASRDYGYTF.

The chain carries TRBV6-2 or TRBV6-3 and TRBJ2-3; 9 nucleotides align to TRBD2. Germline assignment: CDR1 MNHEY and CDR2 SVGEGT. The V and J ends lost 4 bases and 5 bases, in that order; junction bases with no gene match: 4. This CDR3 contains 14 residues. The CDR3, as DNA: TGTGCCAGCAGTTGGGCTAGCGGGAAAGATACGCAGTATTTT. It translates to CASSWASGKDTQYF.

V and J are TRBV5-1 and TRBJ2-3; TRBD2 aligns across 15 bases. V was pared by 4 bases and J by 6 bases, with 6 bases of the junction left unmatched. This CDR3 is built from 16 residues. The germline gives CDR1 SGHRS, CDR2 YFSETQ. CDR3 sequence reads: CASSRTSGGAVDTQYF. In DNA, the CDR3 is TGCGCCAGCAGCCGGACTAGCGGGGGGGCGGTGGATACGCAGTATTTT.

The gene calls are TRBV27 and TRBJ2-5; D is possibly TRBD2 (5 bases). The CDR3 consists of 15 residues. Germline lookup yields CDR1 MNHEY and CDR2 SMNVEV (reference sequence). V was cut by 3 bases and J by 3 bases, with 14 bases left in between. CDR3 coding DNA: TGTGCCAGCAGTTTGCGGGCAGCTTCCGAAGAGACCCAGTACTTC. It specifies CASSLRAASEETQYF.

The J gene is TRBJ2-5, the V gene TRBV19; 12 bases map to TRBD2. Germline CDR1 reads LNHDA; CDR2 reads SQIVND (reference sequence). The CDR3 is 15 residues long. The J segment lost 3 bases and the V segment lost 5 bases, leaving 4 bases of the junction unmatched. CDR3 sequence (DNA): TGTGCCAGTAGTTTTCGGACTAGCGGGGAAGAGACCCAGTACTTC. Its translation is CASSFRTSGEETQYF.

As concerns this clone: Other DNA sequences of this sample code for an identical CDR3. V and J are TRBV7-2 and TRBJ1-2; TRBD1 matches at 8 bases. CDR1 and CDR2 from the germline V gene are SGHTA and FQGNSA. The CDR3 length is 13 residues. Trimming at V came to 5 bases and at J to 4 bases, leaving 3 bases not matched to a gene. In DNA, the CDR3 is TGTGCCAGCAGCCTAGGACAGGGCTATGGCTACACCTTC. Its protein is CASSLGQGYGYTF.

The V and J genes are TRBV7-6 and TRBJ2-3; D may correspond to TRBD1 or TRBD2 (7 bases each). The length of the CDR3 is 16 residues. The germline CDR1 and CDR2 sequences are SGHVS and FNYEAQ. The V gene lost 0 bases and the J gene lost 3 bases, with 13 bases spanning the gap. The CDR3 reads CASSLAARGGTDTQYF. The CDR3 DNA reads TGTGCCAGCAGCTTAGCGGCCAGGGGGGGGACAGATACGCAGTATTTT.

The CDR3 nucleotides read TGTGCCAGTAGGCCCCCAGGGGTCACCGGGGAGCTGTTTTTT. It is translated as CASRPPGVTGELFF. The rearrangement uses TRBV19 and TRBJ2-2; TRBD1 might be the D (6 bases). From germline, CDR1 is LNHDA and CDR2 SQIVND (reference sequence). The V and J ends lost 6 bases and 4 bases respectively, with 12 bases between them. The CDR3 spans 14 residues.

For this clone: Other DNA sequences in this sample translate to the same CDR3. The chain employs TRBV28 and TRBJ1-5, with D perhaps TRBD1 (5 bases). From germline, CDR1 is MDHEN and CDR2 SYDVKM. Between the trimmed V and J ends, which lost 6 bases and 2 bases, there was a span of 11 bases. The CDR3 has 14 residues. CDR3 sequence reads: CASRGTGGNQPQHF. CDR3 in DNA: TGTGCCAGCAGGGGGACGGGGGGCAATCAGCCCCAGCATTTT.

The chain has TRBV24-1 and TRBJ2-4, with 9 bases aligning to TRBD1. The V gene end was trimmed by 3 bases and the J gene end by 13 bases; junction bases not matched to a gene: 3. Germline CDR1 is KGHDR and CDR2 is SFDVKD. The CDR3 totals 12 residues. The DNA for the CDR3 is TGTGCCACCAGTGATGGACAGGGGCGACAGTACTTC. It codes for CATSDGQGRQYF.

The gene calls are TRBV7-2 and TRBJ2-7; D not resolved. V lost 0 bases to trimming and J lost 2 bases, with 5 bases between them. Germline-derived CDR1 and CDR2 are SGHTA and FQGNSA. The CDR3 sequence is 13 residues long. CDR3 loop: CASSLAETYEQYF. The CDR3 nucleotides read TGTGCCAGCAGCTTAGCGGAGACCTACGAGCAGTACTTC.

The rearrangement joins TRBV5-1 to TRBJ1-6; 7 positions agree with TRBD1. This CDR3 is 17 amino acids long. Trimming removed 4 bases from V and 9 bases from J; junction bases left unmatched: 16. CDR1 and CDR2 (germline): SGHRS, YFSETQ. DNA of the CDR3: TGCGCCAGCAGCCCCCGGACAGGTGATTCCATGGGTTCACCCCTCCACTTT. Amino acid sequence: CASSPRTGDSMGSPLHF. The variable domain in full, completed from reference TRBV5-1 and TRBJ1-6, reads KAGVTQTPRYLIKTRGQQVTLSCSPISGHRSVSWYQQTPGQGLQFLFEYFSETQRNKGNFPGRFSGRQFSNSRSEMNVSTLELGDSALYLCASSPRTGDSMGSPLHFGNGTRLTVT.

This chain connects TRBV6-6 to TRBJ1-4; D ambiguous. The CDR3 is 13 amino acids. Germline CDR1 and CDR2: MNHNY and SVGAGI (reference sequence). Trimming shortened V by 4 bases and J by 6 bases, and 9 bases separated the two germline ends. The DNA of the CDR3 is TGTGCCAGCAGTTTCCGGACGGATGAAAAACTGTTTTTT. Its protein product is CASSFRTDEKLFF.

The chain is built from TRBV7-9 and TRBJ2-7, with 10 bases that match TRBD1. There are 15 residues in the CDR3. V dropped 8 bases and J dropped 3; count of bases not matched to a gene: 10. Germline CDR1 SEHNR, CDR2 FQNEAQ (reference sequence). The CDR3 loop reads CASGEPGTGVYEQYF. Here the CDR3 DNA reads TGTGCCAGCGGGGAACCCGGGACAGGGGTCTACGAGCAGTACTTC.

This rearrangement joins TRBV13 to TRBJ2-4; 8 bases line up with TRBD1. Germline V CDR1 and CDR2: PRHDT, FYEKMQ (reference sequence). The V and J ends lost 5 bases and 6 bases, in that order; junction bases with no gene match: 9. The CDR3 sequence is 15 residues long. CDR3 residues: CASSPSDRVGNIQYF. The DNA of the CDR3 is TGTGCCAGCAGCCCATCGGACAGGGTCGGAAACATTCAGTACTTC. The whole variable domain, filled in from reference TRBV13 and TRBJ2-4, reads AAGVIQSPRHLIKEKRETATLKCYPIPRHDTVYWYQQGPGQDPQFLISFYEKMQSDKGSIPDRFSAQQFSDYHSELNMSSLELGDSALYFCASSPSDRVGNIQYFGAGTRLSVL.

V usage is TRBV15 and J usage is TRBJ2-1; TRBD2 matches at 13 bases. The V segment lost 8 bases and the J segment 7 bases; nucleotides outside the gene matches: 8. The CDR3 has 15 amino acids. CDR1 is LNHNV, CDR2 YYDKDF, per germline (reference sequence). Here the CDR3 reads CATEKLAGGWNEQFF. Here the CDR3 DNA reads TGTGCCACCGAAAAACTAGCGGGAGGGTGGAATGAGCAGTTCTTC.

The V and J genes are TRBV5-1 and TRBJ2-5; 9 positions match TRBD1. The germline V gene has CDR1 SGHRS and CDR2 YFSETQ. The junction had 2 bases not matched to a gene; V was cut back by 3 bases and J by 5 bases. This CDR3 has 13 amino acids. The CDR3 reads CASSWTGAETQYF. DNA for the CDR3: TGCGCCAGCAGCTGGACAGGGGCCGAGACCCAGTACTTC. Full variable domain (remainder filled in from reference TRBV5-1 and TRBJ2-5): KAGVTQTPRYLIKTRGQQVTLSCSPISGHRSVSWYQQTPGQGLQFLFEYFSETQRNKGNFPGRFSGRQFSNSRSEMNVSTLELGDSALYLCASSWTGAETQYFGPGTRLLVL.

Comments on this clone: Additional DNA sequences in this sample encode the identical CDR3. This sequence joins TRBV30 and TRBJ1-5, with no clear D. This CDR3 is 12 amino acids long. V shed 0 bases and J shed 6 bases, with 6 bases lying between them. Germline-derived CDR1 and CDR2 are GTSNPN and SVGIG (reference sequence). The CDR3 sequence: CAWSVRGQPQHF. The CDR3, as DNA: TGTGCCTGGAGTGTACGGGGTCAGCCCCAGCATTTT.